These 30 T cell receptor beta chains came from one sample sequenced in a study of graft-versus-host responses after intestinal transplantation. The table came from immunoSEQ multiplex PCR; TCRdb's copy has only in-frame clones and leaves some out. Of 4,800 or so clones in the sample, 65% to 90% are singletons; the top ten hold 11%. To release intraepithelial and lamina propria lymphocytes, the graft tissue was processed. Sequenced material: ileum tissue, taken 156 days after intestinal transplant. The origin of the receptors is a human patient who received an intestinal transplant, so some T cells may come from the graft donor.

DNA for the CDR3: TGTGCCAGCAGCATGACTAGCGGGAGCCCCGAGCAGTACTTC. Protein: CASSMTSGSPEQYF. The chain links TRBV7-3 to TRBJ2-7; 12 bases match TRBD2. This CDR3 spans 14 amino acids. Per germline, CDR1 SGHTA and CDR2 FQGTGA. V shed 5 bases, J shed 6 bases, and the junction held 5 bases outside the gene matches. Complete variable domain (other parts from reference TRBV7-3 and TRBJ2-7): GAGVSQTPSNKVTEKGKYVELRCDPISGHTALYWYRQSLGQGPEFLIYFQGTGAADDSGLPNDRFFAVRPEGSVSTLKIQRTERGDSAVYLCASSMTSGSPEQYFGPGTRLTVT.

This clone was counted once. This rearrangement joins TRBV30 to TRBJ1-2; possibly TRBD1 for D (6 bases). In germline, CDR1 is GTSNPN, CDR2 SVGIG (reference sequence). With 4 bases removed from V and 5 bases from J, the gap between germline ends came to 14 bases. CDR3 length equals 13 residues. CDR3 nucleotide sequence: TGTGCCTGGACAGTAACAGGGAGGTATGGCTACACCTTC. Translating it yields CAWTVTGRYGYTF.

This chain uses TRBV18 with TRBJ1-2, with no clear D. Germline assignment: CDR1 KGHSH and CDR2 LQKENI. The CDR3 consists of 16 residues. V was pared by 3 bases and J by 0 bases, with 14 bases between. The CDR3 is CASSPRGGFPNYGYTF. CDR3 nucleotides: TGTGCCAGCTCACCTAGAGGCGGATTTCCTAACTATGGCTACACCTTC.

The CDR3 coding sequence is TGTGCCTGGAGTGACGGTAGCTCCTACGAGCAGTACTTC. Its protein product is CAWSDGSSYEQYF. The chain has TRBV30 and TRBJ2-7; unclear D gene. Germline CDR1 is GTSNPN and CDR2 is SVGIG (reference sequence). Trimming left V 1 base short and J 0 bases short, with 7 bases between. The CDR3 covers 13 residues.

This clone was recorded once. The rearrangement links TRBV30 to TRBJ2-1; maybe TRBD2 (5 bases). Trimming shortened V by 5 bases and J by 7 bases, and 12 bases separated the two germline ends. The CDR3 is made up of 12 amino acids. Germline V gene lookup returns CDR1 GTSNPN and CDR2 SVGIG (reference sequence). As DNA, the CDR3 is TGTGCCTGGGGACTTAGGTTTAATGAGCAGTTCTTC. Amino acid sequence: CAWGLRFNEQFF.

The genes are TRBV6-4 and TRBJ1-5, with TRBD1 as a possible D gene (6 bases). Trimming left V 3 bases short and J 2 bases short, with 8 bases between. The CDR3 runs 14 residues. Germline CDR1 reads MRHNA; CDR2 reads SNTAGT. The CDR3 region is CASSEQGGNQPQHF. The CDR3 nucleotides are TGTGCCAGCAGTGAACAGGGCGGCAATCAGCCCCAGCATTTT.

The CDR3 sequence is CASSPDRRDLGEQYF. CDR3 nucleotides: TGCGCCAGCAGCCCCGATCGCAGGGATTTAGGCGAGCAGTACTTC. The chain is built from TRBV5-1 and TRBJ2-5; D possibly corresponds to TRBD1 (5 bases). The J call may be mistaken, given a closer DNA end match to TRBJ2-7. This CDR3 is built from 15 residues. Per the germline V gene, CDR1 is SGHRS and CDR2 is YFSETQ.

The V gene is TRBV11-2, the J gene TRBJ2-3; the D gene is possibly TRBD2 (5 bases). V lost 2 bases and J 0 bases, leaving 9 bases between the germline ends. The CDR3 is made up of 15 amino acids. CDR1 is SGHAT and CDR2 is FQNNGV in the germline V gene. As DNA, the CDR3 is TGTGCCAGCAGCTTACGAGGACTTAGCACAGATACGCAGTATTTT. Protein product: CASSLRGLSTDTQYF.

J is TRBJ2-1 and V is TRBV18, with D unclear. This CDR3 comprises 14 residues. Germline V lookup: CDR1 KGHSH, CDR2 LQKENI. The ends were cut back, 9 bases at V and 0 bases at J, with 12 bases in the middle. In nucleotides, the CDR3 is TGTGCCAGTCAGCGCACGAGCTCCTACAATGAGCAGTTCTTC. This codes for CASQRTSSYNEQFF. Full variable domain (outside the CDR3, taken from reference TRBV18 and TRBJ2-1): NAGVMQNPRHLVRRRGQEARLRCSPMKGHSHVYWYRQLPEEGLKFMVYLQKENIIDESGMPKERFSAEFPKEGPSILRIQQVVRGDSAAYFCASQRTSSYNEQFFGPGTRLTVL.

This clone was seen just once. The chain is built from TRBV5-1 and TRBJ1-1, with D possibly matching TRBD1 (5 bases). Trimming shortened V by 0 bases and J by 4 bases, and 10 bases separated the two germline ends. The germline V gene encodes CDR1 SGHRS and CDR2 YFSETQ. CDR3 length: 14 amino acids. The CDR3 DNA reads TGCGCCAGCAGCTTGGCCGGGGGAGGCACTGAAGCTTTCTTT. This translates into CASSLAGGGTEAFF.

This chain joins TRBV28 and TRBJ1-4; the D is unclear. V dropped 5 bases and J dropped 0 bases, with 13 bases sitting between them. The V gene's germline CDR1 is MDHEN and CDR2 SYDVKM. The CDR3 is made up of 16 amino acids. CDR3 DNA: TGTGCCAGCAGTATCACAAAGGTGGCAACTAATGAAAAACTGTTTTTT. Protein sequence: CASSITKVATNEKLFF.

The chain couples TRBV7-9 to TRBJ2-7; 8 nucleotides match TRBD2. V trimming: 5 bases; J trimming: 4 bases; junction bases outside the gene matches: 10. CDR1 is SEHNR and CDR2 is FQNEAQ in the germline V gene (reference sequence). The CDR3 is made up of 15 amino acids. Here the CDR3 DNA reads TGTGCCAGCAGCCCGGACAGCGGGAGCTCTTACGAGCAGTACTTC. As protein: CASSPDSGSSYEQYF.

V and J are TRBV7-8 and TRBJ2-7, with 9 bases matching TRBD2. With V trimmed by 5 bases and J by 2 bases, 4 bases remained unmatched. Germline V gives CDR1 SGHVS, CDR2 FQNEAQ. This CDR3 contains 14 residues. This chain's CDR3 is CASSQTSGAYEQYF. CDR3 bases: TGTGCCAGCAGCCAGACTAGCGGAGCCTACGAGCAGTACTTC.

J is TRBJ1-3 and V is TRBV19; D remains unclear. This CDR3 comprises 14 residues. From germline, CDR1 is LNHDA and CDR2 SQIVND (reference sequence). The germline V and J ends were trimmed by 5 bases and 2 bases, with 10 bases remaining between them. The CDR3 protein is CASSWPDAGNTIYF. The CDR3 bases are TGTGCCAGTAGTTGGCCAGACGCTGGAAACACCATATATTTT.

V and J are TRBV5-5 and TRBJ2-7, with D unclear. Germline-derived CDR1 and CDR2 are SGHKS and YYEKEE (reference sequence). The V and J ends lost 5 bases and 0 bases respectively, with 12 bases between them. This CDR3 has 14 amino acids. This CDR3 reads CASSLETVSYEQYF. For the CDR3, the DNA is TGTGCCAGCAGTCTGGAGACCGTCTCCTACGAGCAGTACTTC.

V usage is TRBV28 and J usage is TRBJ2-3, with 7 positions matching TRBD2. This CDR3 contains 18 residues. CDR1 and CDR2 from the germline V gene are MDHEN and SYDVKM. J lost 4 bases, V lost 3 bases, and 16 bases had no gene match. CDR3 sequence (DNA): TGTGCCAGCAGTTTTCCCGCCGGACTAGAAGATCGGGCAGATACGCAGTATTTT. Its translation: CASSFPAGLEDRADTQYF.

J is TRBJ2-3 and V is TRBV27; D is undetermined. Deletions cut 7 bases from V and 0 bases from J, with 14 bases between. This CDR3 spans 15 amino acids. The V gene's germline CDR1 is MNHEY and CDR2 SMNVEV (reference sequence). CDR3 DNA: TGTGCCAGCAATTTTTGGTGGGCCAGCACAGATACGCAGTATTTT. Amino acid sequence: CASNFWWASTDTQYF.

This chain links TRBV12-5 with TRBJ2-1; 8 nucleotides agree with TRBD1. V was pared by 0 bases and J by 2 bases, with 3 bases of the junction left unmatched. Germline V CDR1 and CDR2: LGHNT, FRNRAP. The CDR3 is 16 amino acids. Here the CDR3 reads CASGLVQTGAYNEQFF. The CDR3 DNA is TGTGCTAGTGGTTTGGTACAGACAGGGGCCTACAATGAGCAGTTCTTC.

The chain links TRBV29-1 to TRBJ2-3; D not certain. Germline CDR1 and CDR2: SQVTM and ANQGSEA. CDR3 size: 12 residues. V lost 3 bases to trimming and J lost 2 bases, with 6 bases between them. This CDR3 reads CSVEGSTDTQYF. The CDR3 nucleotides read TGCAGCGTTGAGGGGTCCACAGATACGCAGTATTTT.

The chain carries TRBV5-1 and TRBJ1-1; D gene ambiguous. The germline CDR1 and CDR2 sequences are SGHRS and YFSETQ. The germline V and J ends were trimmed by 0 bases and 1 base, with 7 bases remaining between them. CDR3 length: 14 residues. CDR3 DNA: TGCGCCAGCAGCTTGGCCCGGGGGAACACTGAAGCTTTCTTT. This codes for CASSLARGNTEAFF.

The chain has TRBV19 and TRBJ1-1, with a tentative D call TRBD1 (5 bases). The CDR3 runs 10 residues. In germline, CDR1 is LNHDA, CDR2 SQIVND (reference sequence). Trimming took 9 bases from V and 7 from J, leaving 9 bases between them. Here the CDR3 reads CARGDGEAFF. Written as DNA, the CDR3 is TGTGCCAGGGGGGACGGTGAAGCTTTCTTT.

This rearrangement joins TRBV6-6 to TRBJ1-6, with 10 bases lining up with TRBD1. Germline V CDR1 and CDR2: MNHNY, SVGAGI (reference sequence). The CDR3 length is 15 residues. V was pared by 6 bases and J by 7 bases, with 6 bases of the junction left unmatched. The CDR3 region is CASREPGQGNSPLHF. In nucleotides, the CDR3 is TGTGCCAGCAGGGAGCCGGGACAGGGGAATTCACCCCTCCACTTT.

This clone is labeled large (0.1 to 1%). V gene TRBV6-4 combines with J gene TRBJ2-3, with D hard to call. Germline V gene data show CDR1 as MRHNA and CDR2 as SNTAGT. The CDR3 has 13 residues. The V gene lost 2 bases and the J gene lost 2 bases, with 5 bases spanning the gap. This CDR3 is CASSDGVTDTQYF. The CDR3 DNA reads as TGTGCCAGCAGTGACGGCGTCACAGATACGCAGTATTTT.

The J gene is TRBJ2-1, the V gene TRBV9; 7 bases line up with TRBD2. This CDR3 comprises 15 residues. Losses at the gene ends were 0 bases for V and 4 bases for J; bases not matched to a gene: 4. Germline V gives CDR1 SGDLS, CDR2 YYNGEE. The CDR3 nucleotides are TGTGCCAGCAGCGTAGTAAGCGGGGTTTACAATGAGCAGTTCTTC. This sequence encodes CASSVVSGVYNEQFF.

CDR3 nucleotide sequence: TGTGCCAGCAGTTCCGGCATCTTTTGGGCCTCCAACTATGGCTACACCTTC. As protein: CASSSGIFWASNYGYTF. The gene calls are TRBV28 and TRBJ1-2; unclear D gene. Trimming cost V 4 bases and J 2 bases, with 20 bases left between them. The CDR3 loop spans 17 amino acids. Germline V gene data show CDR1 as MDHEN and CDR2 as SYDVKM.

The genes are TRBV9 and TRBJ1-2; D not resolved. Trimming cost V 2 bases and J 4 bases, with 12 bases left between them. This CDR3 has 14 residues. The germline V gene encodes CDR1 SGDLS and CDR2 YYNGEE. CDR3 sequence: CASSVGGPLYGYTF. CDR3 DNA: TGTGCCAGCAGCGTGGGAGGGCCGCTCTATGGCTACACCTTC.

This clone was recorded a few times. V is TRBV5-6 and J is TRBJ2-7; D ambiguous. In germline, CDR1 is SGHDT, CDR2 YYEEEE. This CDR3 comprises 13 residues. V gave up 1 base and J gave up 0 bases, with 5 bases separating them. CDR3 DNA: TGTGCCAGCAGCTTGTCCAACTCCTACGAGCAGTACTTC. Its protein product is CASSLSNSYEQYF.

This rearrangement joins TRBV28 to TRBJ1-5; TRBD1 agrees at 8 bases. V lost 5 bases, J lost 1 base, and 10 bases stayed unmatched. CDR3 size: 17 residues. The V gene's germline CDR1 is MDHEN and CDR2 SYDVKM. The CDR3 bases are TGTGCCAGCAGTCCCTATATATGGGACAGGAGCAATCAGCCCCAGCATTTT. Protein sequence: CASSPYIWDRSNQPQHF.

Within the sample, this clone is large. The V and J genes are TRBV4-3 and TRBJ2-7; 7 bases line up with TRBD2. Losses at the gene ends were 0 bases for V and 1 base for J; bases not matched to a gene: 6. Looked up from germline, CDR1 is LGHNA and CDR2 is YSLEER. The length of the CDR3 is 16 residues. The DNA for the CDR3 is TGCGCCAGCAGCCAAGATCGCCAGGGAGGGTCCTACGAGCAGTACTTC. Residues: CASSQDRQGGSYEQYF.

The chain carries TRBV7-6 and TRBJ2-2; 12 bases map to TRBD2. This CDR3 has 18 residues. The germline V gene encodes CDR1 SGHVS and CDR2 FNYEAQ. Trimming cost V 5 bases and J 5 bases; bases outside gene matches: 12. DNA for the CDR3: TGTGCCAGCAGCGGCCGACTAGCGGGAGAATTTCAAACCGGGGAGCTGTTTTTT. Amino acids: CASSGRLAGEFQTGELFF.